This record covers a single TCR beta chain. Its antigen is not identified. The data originate from a study of T cells in Graves' hyperthyroidism and ophthalmopathy. Among the patients, aged 18 to 65, hyperthyroidism was newly diagnosed and had lasted under 2 months. Findings and caveats of the study: Ophthalmopathy prediction by the model preceded onset by a median approximately six months. Expanded thyroid clonotypes (above 0.001) were mostly also found in blood.

The investigators amplified TCR beta CDR3 regions from RNA transcripts. First-round RT-PCR with HTBI primers amplified the TCR CDR3 region. TCRdb re-analysed the multiplex PCR reads in MiXCR, keeping a single row per CDR3 protein. The data contain some 600,000 distinct CDR3 sequences, 40% to 55% of them singletons. Trimming took off 3 bases at V and 0 bases at J, with 18 bases between the two ends. The CDR3 length is 17 residues. Germline CDR1 is SGHRS and CDR2 is YFSETQ. Source material: peripheral blood or thyroid tissue (not recorded which). The source is a woman younger than 35 with Graves' hyperthyroidism. This chain connects TRBV5-1 to TRBJ1-2; D is undetermined. CDR3 bases: TGCGCCAGCAGCTCCGGCCATTTGCCGGCAGCTAACTATGGCTACACCTTC. Protein: CASSSGHLPAANYGYTF.